The 3 T cell receptor beta chains below all came from one sample that was sequenced in a study of post-analysis software for immune sequencing data (dated by TCRdb to about 2015). The study at large found these results: Several TRBV segments, including TRBV5-6, TRBV5-1 and TRBV20-1, were significantly more frequent in patients than controls.

Their cognate antigens are unknown. Libraries were constructed by PCR. The run used an Illumina HiSeq 2500. Unique molecular identifiers were incorporated into TCR beta cDNA libraries to reduce PCR and sequencing biases. TCRdb reprocessing: public reads trimmed at Q25 with fastp, clones called with MiXCR, in-frame beta chains kept. Rows with one shared CDR3 protein collapse into an entry with the most common genes and DNA. Counted in this sample were over 700,000 distinct CDR3 sequences; approximately 30% of them appeared once. The leading ten clones occupy approximately 0.6% of the sample. The sample consisted of blood. These receptors were obtained from a girl aged 5 to 17 with multiple sclerosis.

The chain recombines TRBV5-1 with TRBJ2-6, with 7 bases that match TRBD2. CDR1 and CDR2 (germline): SGHRS, YFSETQ. The CDR3 is 18 amino acids. V was clipped by 5 bases and J by 0 bases; unmatched bases: 11. The CDR3 region has the DNA TGCGCCAGCAGTCCACAGCGGGGACGCAGCTCTGGGGCCAACGTCCTGACTTTC. This sequence encodes CASSPQRGRSSGANVLTF.

The gene calls are TRBV20-1 and TRBJ2-7, with a possible D match to TRBD2 (6 bases). Per the germline V gene, CDR1 is DFQATT and CDR2 is SNEGSKA (reference sequence). The CDR3 has 14 residues. With 3 bases removed from V and 1 base from J, the gap between germline ends came to 13 bases. As DNA, the CDR3 is TGCAGTGCTAGCGGGGGAATCGTGTCCTACGAGCAGTACTTC. Protein sequence: CSASGGIVSYEQYF.

The sample holds one count of this clonotype. This chain links TRBV6-6 with TRBJ1-1; 7 bases fit TRBD1. J lost 0 bases, V lost 0 bases, and 4 bases had no gene match. Per germline, CDR1 MNHNY and CDR2 SVGAGI (reference sequence). The CDR3 spans 16 residues. DNA of the CDR3: TGTGCCAGCAGTTACTCTCGGGACAGCATGAACACTGAAGCTTTCTTT. Translation gives CASSYSRDSMNTEAFF.